There are many counts of the clone carrying this T cell receptor beta chain. What it binds is unknown. TCRdb re-called the reads through MiXCR, storing one row per CDR3 protein. In the table there are some 450,000 distinct CDR3 sequences, roughly a third of which are singletons. This sample is drawn from a study of T cell repertoires in cytomegalovirus infection. Overall study context: Based on public TCR beta signatures, there were indications of CMV infection and of a matching HLA type. General study points: Dominant in the ex vivo response were TCR beta clonotypes restricted by HLA-C and specific for CMV.

V dropped 5 bases and J dropped 1 base, with 11 bases sitting between them. Germline V gives CDR1 MNHNS, CDR2 SASEGT. The CDR3 covers 14 residues. Sequenced input: PBMCs. The receptor was derived from a human donor in good health (CMV status not recorded). Some clones in this sample may be carry-over from other donors' samples. The chain is built from TRBV6-1 and TRBJ1-1, with D unresolved. As DNA, the CDR3 is TGTGCCAGCAGTTACAGCGGTTGGAACACTGAAGCTTTCTTT. Translating gives CASSYSGWNTEAFF.